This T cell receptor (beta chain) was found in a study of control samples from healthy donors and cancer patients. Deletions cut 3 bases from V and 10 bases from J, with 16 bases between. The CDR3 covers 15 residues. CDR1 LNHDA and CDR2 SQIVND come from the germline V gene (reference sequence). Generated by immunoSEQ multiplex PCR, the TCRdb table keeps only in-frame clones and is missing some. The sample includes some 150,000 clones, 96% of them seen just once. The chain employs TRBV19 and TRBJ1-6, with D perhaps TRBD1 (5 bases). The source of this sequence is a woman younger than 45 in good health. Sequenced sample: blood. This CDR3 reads CASSMVQGIGSPLHF. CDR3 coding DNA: TGTGCCAGTAGTATGGTGCAGGGTATCGGCTCACCCCTCCACTTT.